The clone carrying this TCR beta chain was counted a single time. This sample is part of a study of shared clonotypes between healthy human individuals. Assay used: immunoSEQ multiplex PCR; TCRdb lists only in-frame clones, some missing. The table has some 2.3 million clones, 85% to 95% seen once. The CDR3 is 12 residues long. Germline V gene lookup returns CDR1 SGHDT and CDR2 YYEEEE. Trimming left V 4 bases short and J 8 bases short, with 12 bases between. The sample comprised naive CD4+ T cells from PBMCs. Regarding subset: CD45RA+ positively selected. The chain recombines TRBV5-6 with TRBJ1-2; D may be TRBD1 (5 bases). The clonotype originates from a man between 18 and 29 years old in good health. Some clones in this sample may be carry-over from other donors' samples. CDR3 in DNA: TGTGCCAGCAGCAGGGACGGAAACGGCTACACCTTC. Translation: CASSRDGNGYTF. Based on the CDR3 plus reference TRBV5-6 and TRBJ1-2, the full variable domain is DAGVTQSPTHLIKTRGQQVTLRCSPKSGHDTVSWYQQALGQGPQFIFQYYEEEERQRGNFPDRFSGHQFPNYSSELNVNALLLGDSALYLCASSRDGNGYTFGSGTRLTVV.